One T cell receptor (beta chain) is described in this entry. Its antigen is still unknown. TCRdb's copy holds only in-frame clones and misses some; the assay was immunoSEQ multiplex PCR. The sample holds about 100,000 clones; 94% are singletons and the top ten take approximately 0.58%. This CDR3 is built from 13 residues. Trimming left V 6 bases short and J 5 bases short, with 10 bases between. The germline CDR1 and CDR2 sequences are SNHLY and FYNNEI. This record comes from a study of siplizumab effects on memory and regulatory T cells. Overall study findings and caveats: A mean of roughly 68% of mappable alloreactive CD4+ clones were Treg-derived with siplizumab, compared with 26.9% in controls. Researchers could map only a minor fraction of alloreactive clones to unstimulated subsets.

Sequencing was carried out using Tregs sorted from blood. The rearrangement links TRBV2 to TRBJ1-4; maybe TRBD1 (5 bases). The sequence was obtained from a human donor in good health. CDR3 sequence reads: CASRGQRNEKLFF. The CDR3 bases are TGTGCCAGCAGAGGACAAAGAAATGAAAAACTGTTTTTT.